The T cell receptor beta chain under discussion was sequenced for a study of T cells in women clearing cervical HPV infection. For the study at large: With HLA typing for only a few women, HLA confounding remains possible. General study results and limits: CIN3+ cases had significantly higher TCR richness than controls; evenness did not differ.

To note about this clone: Antigen specificity is unknown. From the germline J gene comes the end of the CDR3, since the read stops 3 residues before it.

CDR3 length: 14 residues. Trimming pared 5 bases from V and 6 bases from J, leaving 17 bases between. The germline CDR1 and CDR2 sequences are SGHVS and FNYEAQ. Generated by immunoSEQ multiplex PCR, the TCRdb table keeps only in-frame clones and is missing some. This sample's clone table lists approximately 15,000 clones. Sample: blood buffy coat. The receptor was derived from a woman between 18 and 70 years old with a cervical HPV16 infection that either progressed to CIN3+ or cleared (not recorded which). V gene TRBV7-6 combines with J gene TRBJ2-7; a weak D match, TRBD1 (5 bases). The CDR3 sequence: CASSRTDSASEQYF. CDR3 DNA, as far as it was read: TGTGCCAGCAGCCGAACCGACAGCGCGTCCGAG.